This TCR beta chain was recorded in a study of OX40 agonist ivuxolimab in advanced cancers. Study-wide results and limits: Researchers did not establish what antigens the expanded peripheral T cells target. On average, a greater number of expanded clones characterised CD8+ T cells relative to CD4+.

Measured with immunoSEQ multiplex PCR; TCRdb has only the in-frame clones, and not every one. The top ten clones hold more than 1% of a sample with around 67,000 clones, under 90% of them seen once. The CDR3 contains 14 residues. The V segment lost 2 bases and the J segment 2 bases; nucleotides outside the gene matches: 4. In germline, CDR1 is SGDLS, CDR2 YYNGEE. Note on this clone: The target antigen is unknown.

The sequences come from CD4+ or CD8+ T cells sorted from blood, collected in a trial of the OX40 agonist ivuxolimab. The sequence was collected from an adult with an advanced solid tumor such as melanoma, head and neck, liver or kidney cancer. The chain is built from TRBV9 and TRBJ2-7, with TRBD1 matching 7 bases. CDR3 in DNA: TGTGCCAGCAGCGTCGGACAGGCCACCTACGAGCAGTACTTC. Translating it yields CASSVGQATYEQYF.